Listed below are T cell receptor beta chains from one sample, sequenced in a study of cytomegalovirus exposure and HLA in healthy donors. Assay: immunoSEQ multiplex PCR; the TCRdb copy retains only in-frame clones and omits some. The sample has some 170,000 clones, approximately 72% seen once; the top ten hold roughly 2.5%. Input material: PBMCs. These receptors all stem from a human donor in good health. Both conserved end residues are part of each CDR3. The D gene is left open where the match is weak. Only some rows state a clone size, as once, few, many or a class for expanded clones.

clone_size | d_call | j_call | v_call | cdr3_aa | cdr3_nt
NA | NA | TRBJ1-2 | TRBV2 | CASSEAEGVYGYTF | TGTGCCAGCAGTGAAGCGGAGGGTGTCTATGGCTACACCTTC
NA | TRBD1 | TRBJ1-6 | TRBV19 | CASSISTGSSYNSPLHF | TGTGCCAGTAGTATTTCGACAGGGAGCTCCTATAATTCACCCCTCCACTTT
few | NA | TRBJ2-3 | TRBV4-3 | CASSQDRGTHGTDTQYF | TGCGCCAGCAGCCAAGACCGGGGGACGCACGGGACAGATACGCAGTATTTT
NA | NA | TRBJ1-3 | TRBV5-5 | CASSLGVSGFGDTIYF | TGTGCCAGCAGCTTGGGAGTGTCAGGGTTTGGTGACACCATATATTTT
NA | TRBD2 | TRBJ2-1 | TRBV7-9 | CASSMGLALSYNEQFF | TGTGCCAGCAGCATGGGACTAGCCCTCTCCTACAATGAGCAGTTCTTC
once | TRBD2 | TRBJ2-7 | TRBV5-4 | CASSFPGLAGATYEQYF | TGTGCCAGCAGCTTTCCCGGACTAGCGGGGGCTACCTACGAGCAGTACTTC
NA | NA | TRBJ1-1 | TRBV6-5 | CASSFPGSEAFF | TGTGCCAGCAGTTTTCCAGGCAGTGAAGCTTTCTTT
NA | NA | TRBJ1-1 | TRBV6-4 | CASSKDSLNTEAFF | TGTGCCAGCAGTAAGGACAGTTTAAACACTGAAGCTTTCTTT
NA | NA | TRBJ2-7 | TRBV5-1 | CASSSQVYEQYF | TGCGCCAGCAGCTCCCAGGTGTACGAGCAGTACTTC
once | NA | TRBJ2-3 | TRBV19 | CASRRNGGRTDTQYF | TGTGCCAGTAGACGAAATGGAGGGCGAACAGATACGCAGTATTTT
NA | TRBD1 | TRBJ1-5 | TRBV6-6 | CASSYSPTGFHF | TGTGCCAGCAGTTATTCCCCGACAGGGTTTCATTTT
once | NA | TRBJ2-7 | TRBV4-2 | CASSHSTGELYEQYF | TGTGCCAGCAGCCACTCGACGGGAGAGCTCTACGAGCAGTACTTC
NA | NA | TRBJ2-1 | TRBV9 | CASSIRDISYNEQFF | TGTGCCAGCAGCATCCGGGACATCTCCTACAATGAGCAGTTCTTC
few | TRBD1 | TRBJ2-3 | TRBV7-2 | CASSKDRGIRDTQYF | TGTGCCAGCAGTAAAGACAGGGGGATTCGGGATACGCAGTATTTT
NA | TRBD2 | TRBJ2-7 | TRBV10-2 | CASSESGTNPPEQYF | TGCGCCAGCAGTGAGTCGGGGACTAATCCCCCCGAGCAGTACTTC
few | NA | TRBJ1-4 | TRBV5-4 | CASTFGGGGEKLFF | TGTGCCAGCACCTTTGGGGGGGGCGGTGAAAAACTGTTTTTT
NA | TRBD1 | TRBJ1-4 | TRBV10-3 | CAIRATGESEKLFF | TGTGCCATCAGGGCGACAGGGGAAAGTGAAAAACTGTTTTTT
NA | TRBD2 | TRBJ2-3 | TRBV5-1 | CASALGGWDTDTQYF | TGCGCCAGCGCATTGGGGGGGTGGGACACAGATACGCAGTATTTT
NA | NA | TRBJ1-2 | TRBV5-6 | CASSLLPDGYTF | TGTGCCAGCAGCTTGCTGCCGGATGGCTACACCTTC
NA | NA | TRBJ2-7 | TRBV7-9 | CASSQDRNSYEQYF | TGTGCCAGCAGCCAAGACAGAAACTCCTACGAGCAGTACTTC
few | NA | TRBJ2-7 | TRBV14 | CASSLTGLLSYEQYF | TGTGCCAGCAGCCTAACGGGACTTCTATCCTACGAGCAGTACTTC
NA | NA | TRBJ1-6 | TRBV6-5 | CASRRYSYNSPLHF | TGTGCCAGCCGACGGTACAGCTATAATTCACCCCTCCACTTT
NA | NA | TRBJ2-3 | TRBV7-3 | CASSLFGGVTDTQYF | TGTGCCAGCAGCTTATTTGGCGGGGTCACAGATACGCAGTATTTT
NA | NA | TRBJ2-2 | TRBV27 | CASSSWTENTGELFF | TGTGCCAGCAGTTCTTGGACAGAGAACACCGGGGAGCTGTTTTTT
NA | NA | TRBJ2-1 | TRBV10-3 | CAISESDSYINEQFF | TGTGCCATCAGTGAGTCCGACTCATATATCAATGAGCAGTTCTTC
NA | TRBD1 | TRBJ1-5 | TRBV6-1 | CASRDGTGGYQPQHF | TGTGCCAGCAGAGACGGGACAGGGGGTTATCAGCCCCAGCATTTT
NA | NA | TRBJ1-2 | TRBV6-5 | CASRNSDRFNGYTF | TGTGCCAGCAGAAACTCAGACAGGTTTAATGGCTACACCTTC
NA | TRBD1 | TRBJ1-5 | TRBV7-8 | CASSRTTGGSGQPQHF | TGTGCCAGCAGCCGAACAACAGGGGGCAGTGGTCAGCCCCAGCATTTT
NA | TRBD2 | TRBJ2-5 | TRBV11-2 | CASSFLRRPASGGGETQYF | TGTGCCAGCAGCTTTTTACGCCGTCCGGCTAGCGGGGGTGGGGAGACCCAGTACTTC
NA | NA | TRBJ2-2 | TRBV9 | CASSVAAGELFF | TGTGCCAGCAGCGTAGCGGCCGGGGAGCTGTTTTTT
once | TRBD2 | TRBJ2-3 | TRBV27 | CASSSTLPGLRSTDTQYF | TGTGCCAGCAGCTCAACACTTCCGGGACTACGTAGCACAGATACGCAGTATTTT
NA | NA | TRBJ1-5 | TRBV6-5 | CASSYGTRQPQHF | TGTGCCAGCAGTTACGGTACCCGGCAGCCCCAGCATTTT
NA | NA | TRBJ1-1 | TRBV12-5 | CASGLLWGLNTEAFF | TGTGCTAGTGGTTTGTTGTGGGGGCTCAACACTGAAGCTTTCTTT
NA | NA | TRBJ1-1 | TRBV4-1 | CASSPRGAGTEAFF | TGCGCCAGCAGCCCTCGGGGGGCGGGCACTGAAGCTTTCTTT
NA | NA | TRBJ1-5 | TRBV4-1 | CASSRQWREDQPQHF | TGCGCCAGCAGCCGACAATGGCGGGAGGATCAGCCCCAGCATTTT
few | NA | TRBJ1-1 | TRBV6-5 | CASRDWGGENTEAFF | TGTGCCAGCAGGGACTGGGGGGGCGAGAACACTGAAGCTTTCTTT
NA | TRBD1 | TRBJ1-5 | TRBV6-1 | CASSPTGARPQHF | TGTGCCAGCAGTCCGACAGGGGCCAGGCCCCAGCATTTT
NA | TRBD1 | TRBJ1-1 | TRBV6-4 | CASSTGTENTEAFF | TGTGCCAGCAGTACCGGGACAGAGAACACTGAAGCTTTCTTT
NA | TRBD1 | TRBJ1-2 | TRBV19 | CASSPRQGLTSYGYTF | TGTGCCAGTAGTCCTCGACAGGGGCTAACTTCCTATGGCTACACCTTC
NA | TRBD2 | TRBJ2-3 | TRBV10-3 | CATGPSTSGGTDTQYF | TGTGCCACCGGACCCTCGACTAGCGGGGGCACAGATACGCAGTATTTT
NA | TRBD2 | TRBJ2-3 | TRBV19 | CASSIKGEGTDTQYF | TGTGCCAGTAGTATAAAAGGGGAGGGCACGGATACGCAGTATTTT
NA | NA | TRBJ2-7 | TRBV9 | CASSDGDTQSYEQYF | TGTGCCAGCAGCGACGGGGACACCCAGTCCTACGAGCAGTACTTC
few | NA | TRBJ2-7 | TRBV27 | CASSLQGISYEQYF | TGTGCCAGCAGTTTACAGGGAATCTCCTACGAGCAGTACTTC
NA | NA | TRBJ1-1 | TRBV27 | CASSSDRSKAFF | TGTGCCAGCAGTTCCGACAGATCGAAAGCTTTCTTT
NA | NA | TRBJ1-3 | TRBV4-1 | CASSQDPGRGSGNTIYF | TGCGCCAGCAGCCAAGATCCGGGGAGAGGCTCTGGAAACACCATATATTTT
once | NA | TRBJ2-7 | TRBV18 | CASSTGSPTYEQYF | TGTGCCAGCTCTACAGGATCCCCTACCTACGAGCAGTACTTC
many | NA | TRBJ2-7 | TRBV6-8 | CASSTGGLYEQYF | TGTGCCAGCAGTACTGGAGGCCTCTACGAGCAGTACTTC
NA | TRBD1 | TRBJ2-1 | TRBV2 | CASSEWDRANNEQFF | TGTGCCAGCAGTGAGTGGGACAGGGCCAACAATGAGCAGTTCTTC
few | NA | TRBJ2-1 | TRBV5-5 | CASSLERWNEQFF | TGTGCCAGCAGCTTGGAGAGGTGGAATGAGCAGTTCTTC
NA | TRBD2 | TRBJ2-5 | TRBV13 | CASSLGLAGVSETQYF | TGTGCCAGCAGCTTAGGGCTAGCGGGGGTTTCGGAGACCCAGTACTTC
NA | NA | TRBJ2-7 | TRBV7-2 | CASSPRRAYYEQYF | TGTGCCAGCAGCCCGCGGAGGGCCTACTACGAGCAGTACTTC
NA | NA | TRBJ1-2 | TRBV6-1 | CASRAVAGAGYTF | TGTGCCAGCAGGGCCGTAGCGGGGGCTGGCTACACCTTC
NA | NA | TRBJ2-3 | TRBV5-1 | CASSWGDTSTDTQYF | TGCGCCAGCAGCTGGGGGGATACTAGCACAGATACGCAGTATTTT
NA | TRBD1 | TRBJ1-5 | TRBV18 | CASSPQQGNNQPQHF | TGTGCCAGCTCACCACAACAGGGGAATAATCAGCCCCAGCATTTT
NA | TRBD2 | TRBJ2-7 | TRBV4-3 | CASSLAGGTYEQYF | TGCGCCAGCAGCCTCGCGGGGGGGACCTACGAGCAGTACTTC